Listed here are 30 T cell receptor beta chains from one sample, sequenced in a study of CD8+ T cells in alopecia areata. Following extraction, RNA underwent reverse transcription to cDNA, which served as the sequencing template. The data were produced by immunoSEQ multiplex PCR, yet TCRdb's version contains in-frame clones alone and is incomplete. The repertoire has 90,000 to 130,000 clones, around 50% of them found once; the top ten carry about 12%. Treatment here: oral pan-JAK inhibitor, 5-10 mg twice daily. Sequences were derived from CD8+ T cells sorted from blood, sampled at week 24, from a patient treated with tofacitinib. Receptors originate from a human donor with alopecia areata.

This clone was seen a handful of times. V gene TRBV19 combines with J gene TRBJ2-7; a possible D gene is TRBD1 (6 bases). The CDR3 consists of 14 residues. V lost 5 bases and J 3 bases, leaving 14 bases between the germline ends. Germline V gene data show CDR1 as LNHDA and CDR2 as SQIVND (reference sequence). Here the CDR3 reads CASSLQGQFYEQYF. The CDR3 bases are TGTGCCAGTAGTCTGCAAGGACAGTTCTACGAGCAGTACTTC.

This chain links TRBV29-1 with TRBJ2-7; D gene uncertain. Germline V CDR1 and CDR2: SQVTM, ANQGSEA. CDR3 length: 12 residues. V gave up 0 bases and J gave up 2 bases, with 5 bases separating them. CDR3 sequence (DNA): TGCAGCGTTGAAGAACCCACCTACGAGCAGTACTTC. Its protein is CSVEEPTYEQYF.

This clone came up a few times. The CDR3 sequence: CASSVGGRSPLHF. CDR3 DNA: TGTGCCAGCAGCGTAGGGGGACGGTCACCCCTCCACTTT. This sequence joins TRBV5-6 and TRBJ1-6, with D possibly being TRBD1 (6 bases). Between the trimmed V and J ends, which lost 4 bases and 10 bases, there was a span of 12 bases. The germline CDR1 and CDR2 sequences are SGHDT and YYEEEE. The CDR3 extends over 13 amino acids.

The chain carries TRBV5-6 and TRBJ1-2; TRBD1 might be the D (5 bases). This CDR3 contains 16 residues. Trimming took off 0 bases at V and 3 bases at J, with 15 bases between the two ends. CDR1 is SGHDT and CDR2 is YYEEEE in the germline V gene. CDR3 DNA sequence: TGTGCCAGCAGCTTGGGGATAGGGGAGGAAGACTATGGCTACACCTTC. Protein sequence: CASSLGIGEEDYGYTF.

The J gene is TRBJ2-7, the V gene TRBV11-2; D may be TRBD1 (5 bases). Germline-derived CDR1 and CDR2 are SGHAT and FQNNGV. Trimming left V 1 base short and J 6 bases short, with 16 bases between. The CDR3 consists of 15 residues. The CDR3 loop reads CASSLGGPKGVEQYF. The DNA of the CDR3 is TGTGCCAGCAGCTTAGGGGGCCCCAAAGGGGTCGAGCAGTACTTC.

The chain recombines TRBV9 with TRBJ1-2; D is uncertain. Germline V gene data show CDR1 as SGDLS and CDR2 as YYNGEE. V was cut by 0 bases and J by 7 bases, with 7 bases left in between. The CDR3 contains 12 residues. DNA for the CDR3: TGTGCCAGCAGCGTAGGGCAATTTGGCTACACCTTC. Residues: CASSVGQFGYTF.

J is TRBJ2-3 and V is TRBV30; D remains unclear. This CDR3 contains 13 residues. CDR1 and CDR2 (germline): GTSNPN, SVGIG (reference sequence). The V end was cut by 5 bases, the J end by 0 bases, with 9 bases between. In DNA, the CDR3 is TGTGCCTGGGGTCATGCTAGCACAGATACGCAGTATTTT. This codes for CAWGHASTDTQYF.

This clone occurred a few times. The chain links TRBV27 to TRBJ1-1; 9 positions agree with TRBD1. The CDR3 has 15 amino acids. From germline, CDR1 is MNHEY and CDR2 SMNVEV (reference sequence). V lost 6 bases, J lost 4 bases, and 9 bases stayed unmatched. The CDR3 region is CASSRLGQGSTEAFF. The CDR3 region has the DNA TGTGCCAGCAGCCGATTGGGACAGGGAAGCACTGAAGCTTTCTTT.

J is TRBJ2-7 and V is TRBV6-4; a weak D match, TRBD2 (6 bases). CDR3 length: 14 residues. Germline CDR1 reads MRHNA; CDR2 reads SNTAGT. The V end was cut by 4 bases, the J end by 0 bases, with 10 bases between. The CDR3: CASSGDCISYEQYF. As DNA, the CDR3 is TGTGCCAGCAGTGGGGACTGTATCTCCTACGAGCAGTACTTC.

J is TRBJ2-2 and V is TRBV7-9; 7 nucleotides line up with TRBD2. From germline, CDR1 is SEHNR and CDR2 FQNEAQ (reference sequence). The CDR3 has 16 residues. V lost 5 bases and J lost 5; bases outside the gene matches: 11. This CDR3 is CASSRLAGERTGELFF. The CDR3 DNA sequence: TGTGCCAGCAGCCGCCTGGCGGGGGAGAGGACCGGGGAGCTGTTTTTT.

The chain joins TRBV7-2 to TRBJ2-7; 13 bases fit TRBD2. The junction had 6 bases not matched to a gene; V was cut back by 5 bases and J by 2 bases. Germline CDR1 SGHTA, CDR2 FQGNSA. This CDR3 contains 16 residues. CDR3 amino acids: CASSRWTSGGTYEQYF. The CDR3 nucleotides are TGTGCCAGCAGCCGCTGGACTAGCGGGGGAACCTACGAGCAGTACTTC.

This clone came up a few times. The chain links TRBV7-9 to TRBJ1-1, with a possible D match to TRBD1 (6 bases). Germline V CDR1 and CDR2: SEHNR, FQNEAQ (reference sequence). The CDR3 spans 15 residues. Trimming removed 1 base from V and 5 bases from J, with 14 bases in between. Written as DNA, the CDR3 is TGTGCCAGCAGCTTAGTGCTGGGGGCGCGGACTGAAGCTTTCTTT. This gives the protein CASSLVLGARTEAFF.

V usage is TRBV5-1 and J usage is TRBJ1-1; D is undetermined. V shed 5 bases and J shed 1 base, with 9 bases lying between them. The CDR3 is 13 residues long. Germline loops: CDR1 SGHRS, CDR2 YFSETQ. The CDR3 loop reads CASREDGNTEAFF. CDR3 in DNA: TGCGCCAGCAGGGAGGACGGGAACACTGAAGCTTTCTTT.

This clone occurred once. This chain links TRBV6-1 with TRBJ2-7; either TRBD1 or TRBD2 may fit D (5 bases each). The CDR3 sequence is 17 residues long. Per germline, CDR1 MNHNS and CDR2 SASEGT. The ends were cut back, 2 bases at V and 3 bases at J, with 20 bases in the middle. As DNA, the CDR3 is TGTGCCAGCAGTGAAATGGGGGAACATATTGGAGGCTACGAGCAGTACTTC. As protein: CASSEMGEHIGGYEQYF.

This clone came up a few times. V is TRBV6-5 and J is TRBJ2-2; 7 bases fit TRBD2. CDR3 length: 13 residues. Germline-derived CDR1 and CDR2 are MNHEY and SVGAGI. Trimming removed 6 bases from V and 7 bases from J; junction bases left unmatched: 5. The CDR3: CASSEGLSGELFF. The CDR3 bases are TGTGCCAGCAGCGAGGGACTAAGCGGGGAGCTGTTTTTT.

CDR3 region: CASSLWTNTEAFF. Here the CDR3 DNA reads TGTGCCAGCAGTTTATGGACCAACACTGAAGCTTTCTTT. The chain carries TRBV27 and TRBJ1-1; D gene uncertain. Trimming removed 1 base from V and 2 bases from J, with 5 bases in between. The CDR3 is 13 residues long. Germline V CDR1 and CDR2: MNHEY, SMNVEV (reference sequence).

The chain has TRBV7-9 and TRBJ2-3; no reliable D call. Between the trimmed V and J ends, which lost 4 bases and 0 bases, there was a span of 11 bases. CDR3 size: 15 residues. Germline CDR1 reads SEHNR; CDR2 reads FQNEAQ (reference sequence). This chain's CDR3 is CASSWGTKSTDTQYF. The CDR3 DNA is TGTGCCAGCAGCTGGGGAACGAAAAGCACAGATACGCAGTATTTT.

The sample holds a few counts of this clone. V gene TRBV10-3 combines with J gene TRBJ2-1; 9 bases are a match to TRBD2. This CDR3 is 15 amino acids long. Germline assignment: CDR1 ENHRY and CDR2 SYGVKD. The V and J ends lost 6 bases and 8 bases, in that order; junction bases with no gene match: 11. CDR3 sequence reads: CAISGGAGGRDEQFF. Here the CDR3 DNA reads TGTGCCATCAGCGGCGGAGCGGGGGGCCGGGATGAGCAGTTCTTC.

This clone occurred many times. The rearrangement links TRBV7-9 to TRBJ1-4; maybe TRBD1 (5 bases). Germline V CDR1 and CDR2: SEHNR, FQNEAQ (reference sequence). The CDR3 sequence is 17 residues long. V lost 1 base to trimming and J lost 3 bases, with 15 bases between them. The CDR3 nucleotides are TGTGCCAGCAGCTTAGGGCCGCTAGGGGTGGCTAATGAAAAACTGTTTTTT. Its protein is CASSLGPLGVANEKLFF.

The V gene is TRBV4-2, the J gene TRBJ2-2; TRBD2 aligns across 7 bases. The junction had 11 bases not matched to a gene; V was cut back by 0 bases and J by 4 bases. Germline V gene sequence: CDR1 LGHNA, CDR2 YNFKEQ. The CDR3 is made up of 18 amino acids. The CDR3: CASSQEGPAGEGTGELFF. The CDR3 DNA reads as TGTGCCAGCAGCCAAGAAGGCCCAGCCGGGGAGGGCACCGGGGAGCTGTTTTTT.

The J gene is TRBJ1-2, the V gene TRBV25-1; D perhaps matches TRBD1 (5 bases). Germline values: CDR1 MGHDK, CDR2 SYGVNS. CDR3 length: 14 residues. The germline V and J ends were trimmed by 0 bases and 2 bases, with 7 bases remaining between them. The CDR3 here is CASSEYEGNYGYTF. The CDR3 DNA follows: TGTGCCAGCAGTGAATATGAGGGGAACTATGGCTACACCTTC.

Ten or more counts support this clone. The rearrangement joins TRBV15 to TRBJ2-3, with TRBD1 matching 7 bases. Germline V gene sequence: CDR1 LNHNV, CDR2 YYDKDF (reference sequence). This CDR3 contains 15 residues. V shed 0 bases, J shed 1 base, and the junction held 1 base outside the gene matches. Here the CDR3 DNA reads TGTGCCACCAGCAGAGACGGACAGGGCACAGATACGCAGTATTTT. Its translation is CATSRDGQGTDTQYF.

The CDR3 region has the DNA TGTGCCAGCAGCTTAGAACAGGGACAGAACACTGAAGCTTTCTTT. It yields the protein CASSLEQGQNTEAFF. The chain joins TRBV7-9 to TRBJ1-1; a weak D match, TRBD1 (6 bases). This CDR3 is 15 amino acids long. V lost 1 base and J lost 1, with 10 bases in between. The germline V gene has CDR1 SEHNR and CDR2 FQNEAQ (reference sequence).

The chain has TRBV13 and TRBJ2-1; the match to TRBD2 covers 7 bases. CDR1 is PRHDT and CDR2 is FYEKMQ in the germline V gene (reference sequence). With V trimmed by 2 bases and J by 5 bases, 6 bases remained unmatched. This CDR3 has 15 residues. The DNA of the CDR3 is TGTGCCAGCAGCTTATTAGCGGGCGGGCACAATGAGCAGTTCTTC. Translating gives CASSLLAGGHNEQFF.

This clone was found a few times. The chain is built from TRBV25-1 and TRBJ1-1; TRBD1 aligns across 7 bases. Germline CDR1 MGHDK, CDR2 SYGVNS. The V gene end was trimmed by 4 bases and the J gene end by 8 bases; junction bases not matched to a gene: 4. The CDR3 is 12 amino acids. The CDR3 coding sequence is TGTGCCAGCAGTGCACCGGGACAGGAAGCTTTCTTT. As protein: CASSAPGQEAFF.

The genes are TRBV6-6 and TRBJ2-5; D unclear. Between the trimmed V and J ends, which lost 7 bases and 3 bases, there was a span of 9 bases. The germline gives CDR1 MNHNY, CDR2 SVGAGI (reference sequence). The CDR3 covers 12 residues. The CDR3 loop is CASTANEETQYF. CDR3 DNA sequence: TGTGCCAGCACCGCCAATGAAGAGACCCAGTACTTC.

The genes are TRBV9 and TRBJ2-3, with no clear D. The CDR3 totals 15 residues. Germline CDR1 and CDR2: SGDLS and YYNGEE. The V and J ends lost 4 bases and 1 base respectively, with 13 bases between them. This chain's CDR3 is CASSPARLGTDTQYF. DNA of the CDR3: TGTGCCAGCAGCCCCGCCCGGTTGGGCACAGATACGCAGTATTTT.

The CDR3 loop reads CASSSERGQGEGAFF. Written as DNA, the CDR3 is TGTGCCAGCAGCTCCGAGCGGGGGCAAGGGGAGGGAGCTTTCTTT. This chain uses TRBV13 with TRBJ1-1, with D possibly TRBD1 on 6 matching bases. The germline V and J ends were trimmed by 4 bases and 10 bases, with 22 bases remaining between them. The CDR3 has 15 residues. The germline V gene encodes CDR1 PRHDT and CDR2 FYEKMQ (reference sequence).

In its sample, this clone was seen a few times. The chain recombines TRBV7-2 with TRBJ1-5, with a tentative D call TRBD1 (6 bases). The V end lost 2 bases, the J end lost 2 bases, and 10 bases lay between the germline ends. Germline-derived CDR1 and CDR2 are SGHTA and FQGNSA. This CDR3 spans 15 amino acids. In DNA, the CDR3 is TGTGCCAGCAGCTTAAACAGGGCGGGCAATCAGCCCCAGCATTTT. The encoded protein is CASSLNRAGNQPQHF.

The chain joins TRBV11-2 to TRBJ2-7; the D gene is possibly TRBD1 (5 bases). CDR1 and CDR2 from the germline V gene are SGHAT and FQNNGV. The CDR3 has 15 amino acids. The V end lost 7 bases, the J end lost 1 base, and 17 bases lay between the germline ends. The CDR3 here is CASTPGWTGSYEQYF. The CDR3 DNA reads TGTGCCAGCACTCCAGGGTGGACCGGATCCTACGAGCAGTACTTC.